These 15 T cell receptor beta chains were all obtained from the same sample, sequenced in a study of shared clonotypes between healthy human individuals (TCRdb year 2020). Libraries came from the immunoSEQ multiplex PCR assay. TCRdb took this table from immuneACCESS and kept in-frame rearrangements with V and J called. Such tables lack part of the clones; where checked against another copy, unresolved V genes explain under half of the gap, and the rest is unexplained. The sample records roughly 720,000 clones, about nine tenths of which are singletons. The top ten clones comprise 34% of the sample. Sequencing was done on a sample of memory CD8+ T cells from PBMCs. What the cell subset or site label conveys for this sample: CD45RO+ cells pooled with CCR7-negative TemRA cells. All receptors come from a man younger than 35 in good health. Some clones in this sample may be carry-over from other donors' samples.

A few counts support this clone. V usage is TRBV28 and J usage is TRBJ1-5; no firm D call. The germline gives CDR1 MDHEN, CDR2 SYDVKM. The CDR3 length is 16 residues. The V and J ends lost 2 bases and 5 bases respectively, with 16 bases between them. The CDR3 DNA reads as TGTGCCAGCAGTTTACTCGGGCACCTTCCGGATCAGCCCCAGCATTTT. Its protein product is CASSLLGHLPDQPQHF.

The chain recombines TRBV2 with TRBJ2-2, with 7 bases lining up with TRBD2. Germline CDR1 and CDR2: SNHLY and FYNNEI. Trimming removed 2 bases from V and 7 bases from J; junction bases left unmatched: 7. This CDR3 contains 15 residues. The CDR3 region has the DNA TGTGCCAGCAGTGAAACGGCGGGAGTGAGCGGGGAGCTGTTTTTT. Its protein is CASSETAGVSGELFF.

V gene TRBV6-5 combines with J gene TRBJ1-1; no definite D call. Trimming pared 3 bases from V and 1 base from J, leaving 6 bases between. Germline CDR1 is MNHEY and CDR2 is SVGAGI. The CDR3 covers 13 residues. CDR3: CASSYEGNTEAFF. CDR3 nucleotides: TGTGCCAGCAGTTATGAGGGGAACACTGAAGCTTTCTTT.

The chain joins TRBV6-5 to TRBJ1-5; TRBD1 aligns across 11 bases. Trimming removed 3 bases from V and 5 bases from J; junction bases left unmatched: 6. Germline CDR1 reads MNHEY; CDR2 reads SVGAGI. This CDR3 is built from 16 residues. The CDR3 sequence is CASSYRTGGADQPQHF. The CDR3 DNA reads TGTGCCAGCAGTTATAGGACAGGGGGCGCGGATCAGCCCCAGCATTTT.

CDR3 region: CASSSLTLRGADNYGYTF. The CDR3 nucleotides read TGTGCCAGCAGCTCCCTTACCCTTAGGGGAGCAGACAACTATGGCTACACCTTC. V is TRBV7-9 and J is TRBJ1-2; maybe TRBD1 (5 bases). Germline CDR1 and CDR2: SEHNR and FQNEAQ (reference sequence). V lost 4 bases to trimming and J lost 2 bases, with 23 bases between them. The CDR3 is 18 residues long. Using reference TRBV7-9 and TRBJ1-2 for the parts outside the CDR3, the full variable domain is DTGVSQNPRHKITKRGQNVTFRCDPISEHNRLYWYRQTLGQGPEFLTYFQNEAQLEKSRLLSDRFSAERPKGSFSTLEIQRTEQGDSAMYLCASSSLTLRGADNYGYTFGSGTRLTVV.

This clone appeared a single time. This chain connects TRBV5-8 to TRBJ2-1, with D possibly matching TRBD1 (6 bases). Germline V lookup: CDR1 SGHTS, CDR2 YDEGEE. This CDR3 is 15 amino acids long. The germline V and J ends were trimmed by 4 bases and 8 bases, with 19 bases remaining between them. Here the CDR3 DNA reads TGTGCCAGCAGCCGCCTGACGACAGGCCCAGATGAGCAGTTCTTC. Protein: CASSRLTTGPDEQFF.

CDR3 sequence reads: CSVWKADSSYNEQFF. In DNA form, the CDR3 reads TGCAGCGTGTGGAAAGCGGACAGCTCCTACAATGAGCAGTTCTTC. The chain has TRBV29-1 and TRBJ2-1, with D perhaps matching TRBD1 (6 bases). This CDR3 has 15 amino acids. CDR1 SQVTM and CDR2 ANQGSEA come from the germline V gene. Trimming removed 6 bases from V and 0 bases from J, with 15 bases in between.

This chain links TRBV21-1 with TRBJ1-2; the table's D call, TRBD1, has no DNA check behind it. TRBV21-1 corresponds to a pseudogene. The CDR3 extends over 16 amino acids. CDR3 sequence reads: CASSKAKQGAQYGYTF. DNA of the CDR3: TGTGCCAGCAGCAAAGCCAAACAGGGGGCTCAGTATGGCTACACCTTC.

This chain links TRBV19 with TRBJ1-1, with 9 bases fitting TRBD1. The CDR3 totals 16 residues. Germline V lookup: CDR1 LNHDA, CDR2 SQIVND (reference sequence). J was trimmed by 4 bases and V by 7 bases; bases with no gene match: 13. The CDR3 region is CASIPLRDRVGTEAFF. Here the CDR3 DNA reads TGTGCCAGTATCCCCCTCCGGGACAGGGTCGGCACTGAAGCTTTCTTT.

V gene TRBV18 combines with J gene TRBJ2-7; TRBD1 matches 8 bases. Unmatched junction bases numbered 16, after V lost 3 bases and J lost 3 bases. The CDR3 contains 18 residues. Germline V CDR1 and CDR2: KGHSH, LQKENI. CDR3 sequence (DNA): TGTGCCAGCTCACCGTTGGACAGGGCCCGTACGCTACGCTACGAGCAGTACTTC. This codes for CASSPLDRARTLRYEQYF.

This chain joins TRBV5-6 and TRBJ2-1, with 10 bases fitting TRBD1. This CDR3 is 13 amino acids long. The V gene's germline CDR1 is SGHDT and CDR2 YYEEEE. J gave up 7 bases and V 3 bases, and 1 base lay outside the gene matches. CDR3 coding DNA: TGTGCCAGCAGCTGGGGACAGGGGAATGAGCAGTTCTTC. Translated, it gives CASSWGQGNEQFF.

This sequence joins TRBV9 and TRBJ2-1; D possibly corresponds to TRBD2 (5 bases). Trimming removed 2 bases at V and 6 bases at J, with 21 bases between. Germline-derived CDR1 and CDR2 are SGDLS and YYNGEE. The CDR3 extends over 17 amino acids. The CDR3 is CASSVLAAPRAGNEQFF. The CDR3 bases are TGTGCCAGCAGCGTCCTCGCCGCTCCTCGCGCGGGCAATGAGCAGTTCTTC.

A single count supports this clone. The chain couples TRBV11-2 to TRBJ1-2; D unclear. This CDR3 is built from 14 residues. Germline lookup yields CDR1 SGHAT and CDR2 FQNNGV. Trimming removed 3 bases from V and 4 bases from J, with 12 bases in between. CDR3 sequence (DNA): TGTGCCAGCAGCTTTGGAGTGACTGGCTATGGCTACACCTTC. Amino acid sequence: CASSFGVTGYGYTF.

The chain joins TRBV29-1 to TRBJ2-5; 7 nucleotides agree with TRBD1. The CDR3 has 12 amino acids. CDR1 and CDR2 from the germline V gene are SQVTM and ANQGSEA. The CDR3 spells CSDRASGGTQYF. CDR3 DNA sequence: TGCAGTGACCGGGCCTCAGGGGGGACCCAGTACTTC. Drawing the rest from reference TRBV29-1 and TRBJ2-5, the complete variable domain is SAVISQKPSRDICQRGTSLTIQCQVDSQVTMMFWYRQQPGQSLTLIATANQGSEATYESGFVIDKFPISRPNLTFSTLTVSNMSPEDSSIYLCSDRASGGTQYFGPGTRLLVL.

The count of this clone is one. This chain joins TRBV7-8 and TRBJ1-2; D uncertain. Trimming pared 0 bases from V and 3 bases from J, leaving 2 bases between. This CDR3 has 12 residues. CDR1 SGHVS and CDR2 FQNEAQ come from the germline V gene. The CDR3 nucleotides read TGTGCCAGCAGCTTAGCCCACTATGGCTACACCTTC. It is translated as CASSLAHYGYTF.